The clone carrying this T cell receptor beta chain was counted many times. The authors obtained over 95% purity in all sorted populations. Germline loops: CDR1 SEHNR, CDR2 FQNEAQ (reference sequence). The CDR3 covers 15 residues. The V segment lost 5 bases and the J segment 5 bases; nucleotides outside the gene matches: 11. The entry originates in a study of beta chain features in type 1 diabetes. Sequencing targeted expressed TCRB transcripts, as all isolated RNA had been reverse transcribed. The protocol was immunoSEQ multiplex PCR, while the TCRdb copy is restricted to in-frame clones and leaves out a portion. Counted here are 150,000 to 160,000 clones, 11% occurring once; the ten biggest clones make up about 1.9%.

This receptor was identified in a man younger than 35 in good health. The V and J genes are TRBV7-9 and TRBJ1-1, with 7 bases fitting TRBD1. Input material: central memory CD4+ T cells from blood. The CDR3 reads CASSPRGQLRTEAFF. The CDR3 nucleotides are TGTGCCAGCAGCCCCCGGGGACAGCTTCGGACTGAAGCTTTCTTT. The variable domain in full, with the rest retrieved from reference TRBV7-9 and TRBJ1-1, is DTGVSQNPRHKITKRGQNVTFRCDPISEHNRLYWYRQTLGQGPEFLTYFQNEAQLEKSRLLSDRFSAERPKGSFSTLEIQRTEQGDSAMYLCASSPRGQLRTEAFFGQGTRLTVV.